The 17 T cell receptor beta chains listed next were all sequenced from one sample in a study of blood T cell repertoires in COVID-19. TCRdb keeps only in-frame clones here, not all; method: immunoSEQ multiplex PCR. This table has 66,000 or so clones, approximately 86% appearing once. Sequenced: peripheral blood. The receptors were sampled from a man aged 50 or older with active COVID-19.

This chain connects TRBV2 to TRBJ1-2, with D maybe TRBD1 (5 bases). Trimming cost V 4 bases and J 2 bases, with 8 bases left between them. Germline-derived CDR1 and CDR2 are SNHLY and FYNNEI. The CDR3 has 13 residues. DNA for the CDR3: TGTGCCAGCAGTGGGGGCGCAAACTATGGCTACACCTTC. Encoded protein: CASSGGANYGYTF.

The gene calls are TRBV3-1 (or the pseudogene TRBV3-2) and TRBJ1-4; D is undetermined. V was pared by 5 bases and J by 5 bases, with 12 bases between. This CDR3 comprises 14 residues. Looked up from germline, CDR1 is LGHDT and CDR2 is YNNKEL (reference sequence). CDR3 protein: CASSSLTGNEKLFF. CDR3 nucleotides: TGTGCCAGCAGCTCATTGACTGGGAATGAAAAACTGTTTTTT.

This chain links TRBV5-4 with TRBJ2-3; 7 bases match TRBD2. Germline CDR1 and CDR2: SGHNT and YYREEE (reference sequence). The CDR3 runs 14 residues. J was trimmed by 3 bases and V by 6 bases; bases with no gene match: 7. This chain's CDR3 is CASMSGLLTDTQYF. CDR3 DNA: TGTGCCAGCATGTCGGGACTATTAACAGATACGCAGTATTTT.

The chain recombines TRBV6-6 with TRBJ2-5; D uncertain. The V and J ends lost 2 bases and 5 bases respectively, with 9 bases between them. The CDR3 runs 13 residues. The germline V gene has CDR1 MNHNY and CDR2 SVGAGI (reference sequence). In DNA form, the CDR3 reads TGTGCCAGCAGTTACAACAGTCCCGAGACCCAGTACTTC. Its protein product is CASSYNSPETQYF.

V and J are TRBV11-3 and TRBJ1-1; 10 bases line up with TRBD1. This CDR3 is built from 14 residues. Germline values: CDR1 SGHNT, CDR2 YENEEA. Trimming cost V 3 bases and J 4 bases; bases outside gene matches: 2. The CDR3 region has the DNA TGTGCCAGCAGCTTCCGGACAGGGGGCACTGAAGCTTTCTTT. Amino acids: CASSFRTGGTEAFF.

The chain uses TRBV2 and TRBJ2-7, with 9 nucleotides matching TRBD1. The germline V gene encodes CDR1 SNHLY and CDR2 FYNNEI. CDR3 size: 15 residues. The J segment lost 6 bases and the V segment lost 7 bases, leaving 13 bases of the junction unmatched. For the CDR3, the DNA is TGTGCCAGCACCAGTCCTAGGGACAGGGAGAGCGAGCAGTACTTC. It is translated as CASTSPRDRESEQYF.

The genes are TRBV7-2 and TRBJ1-2; 7 bases map to TRBD1. Germline CDR1 reads SGHTA; CDR2 reads FQGNSA. V was pared by 4 bases and J by 8 bases, with 10 bases of the junction left unmatched. There are 14 residues in the CDR3. As DNA, the CDR3 is TGTGCCAGCAGCTCGGCAGGGACAGCGAAAGGCTACACCTTC. Translated: CASSSAGTAKGYTF. The full variable domain, completed using reference TRBV7-2 and TRBJ1-2, is GAGVSQSPSNKVTEKGKDVELRCDPISGHTALYWYRQSLGQGLEFLIYFQGNSAPDKSGLPSDRFSAERTGGSVSTLTIQRTQQEDSAVYLCASSSAGTAKGYTFGSGTRLTVV.

The chain joins TRBV20-1 to TRBJ2-7; the match to TRBD1 covers 8 bases. The CDR3 has 15 residues. Unmatched junction bases numbered 9, after V lost 3 bases and J lost 2 bases. Germline V gene data show CDR1 as DFQATT and CDR2 as SNEGSKA (reference sequence). CDR3 loop: CSASWTGLGAYEQYF. The CDR3 DNA is TGCAGTGCTAGTTGGACAGGGCTGGGTGCCTACGAGCAGTACTTC.

The chain is built from TRBV2 and TRBJ1-5; 12 positions agree with TRBD1. Germline V gene lookup returns CDR1 SNHLY and CDR2 FYNNEI. The CDR3 length is 16 residues. Trimming took 6 bases from V and 1 from J; bases not matched to a gene: 4. The CDR3 DNA reads as TGTGCCAGCAGAATGGGACAGGGGGCGAGCAATCAGCCCCAGCATTTT. The encoded protein is CASRMGQGASNQPQHF.

The table lists this clone with a few counts. The J gene is TRBJ1-5, the V gene TRBV2, with a tentative D call TRBD1 (5 bases). The CDR3 runs 14 residues. V was pared by 6 bases and J by 0 bases, with 9 bases between. Germline assignment: CDR1 SNHLY and CDR2 FYNNEI. In DNA, the CDR3 is TGTGCCAGCAGAGGACATCCTAGCAATCAGCCCCAGCATTTT. This sequence encodes CASRGHPSNQPQHF.

V gene TRBV30 combines with J gene TRBJ2-2, with D possibly TRBD2 on 5 matching bases. In germline, CDR1 is GTSNPN, CDR2 SVGIG (reference sequence). Trimming shortened V by 3 bases and J by 2 bases, and 10 bases separated the two germline ends. The CDR3 consists of 14 residues. CDR3 amino acids: CAWSGVPNTGELFF. In DNA form, the CDR3 reads TGTGCCTGGAGCGGGGTGCCCAACACCGGGGAGCTGTTTTTT. The full variable domain, its missing parts supplied by reference TRBV30 and TRBJ2-2, is SQTIHQWPATLVQPVGSPLSLECTVEGTSNPNLYWYRQAAGRGLQLLFYSVGIGQISSEVPQNLSASRPQDRQFILSSKKLLLSDSGFYLCAWSGVPNTGELFFGEGSRLTVL.

The gene calls are TRBV15 and TRBJ1-4; D remains ambiguous. Trimming took off 0 bases at V and 4 bases at J, with 6 bases between the two ends. Per germline, CDR1 LNHNV and CDR2 YYDKDF (reference sequence). This CDR3 is built from 14 residues. This chain's CDR3 is CATSRDLGNEKLFF. The CDR3 bases are TGTGCCACCAGCAGAGATCTCGGTAATGAAAAACTGTTTTTT.

The rearrangement uses TRBV7-8 and TRBJ2-1; D might be TRBD1 (5 bases). This CDR3 contains 16 residues. The germline V gene has CDR1 SGHVS and CDR2 FQNEAQ. Trimming removed 1 base at V and 2 bases at J, with 12 bases between. DNA of the CDR3: TGTGCCAGCAGCTTAGTGGGCAGGACAACCTACAATGAGCAGTTCTTC. Its translation is CASSLVGRTTYNEQFF.

The gene calls are TRBV5-4 and TRBJ1-2; D is unresolved. CDR1 and CDR2 from the germline V gene are SGHNT and YYREEE (reference sequence). CDR3 size: 15 residues. The V gene lost 2 bases and the J gene lost 2 bases, with 13 bases spanning the gap. The CDR3 here is CASSFGYSFNYGYTF. CDR3 DNA sequence: TGTGCCAGCAGCTTTGGGTACAGCTTCAACTATGGCTACACCTTC.

The chain is built from TRBV7-2 and TRBJ2-3; the D gene is possibly TRBD1 (7 bases). This CDR3 is 18 amino acids long. CDR1 is SGHTA, CDR2 FQGNSA, per germline. The germline V and J ends were trimmed by 4 bases and 0 bases, with 20 bases remaining between them. The CDR3 region has the DNA TGTGCCAGCAGCTCCCCAGGGGGTAGCGGAACTAGCACAGATACGCAGTATTTT. Protein sequence: CASSSPGGSGTSTDTQYF. Complete variable domain (other parts from reference TRBV7-2 and TRBJ2-3): GAGVSQSPSNKVTEKGKDVELRCDPISGHTALYWYRQSLGQGLEFLIYFQGNSAPDKSGLPSDRFSAERTGGSVSTLTIQRTQQEDSAVYLCASSSPGGSGTSTDTQYFGPGTRLTVL.

V and J are TRBV27 and TRBJ1-5; 7 nucleotides match TRBD1. The CDR3 spans 19 residues. In germline, CDR1 is MNHEY, CDR2 SMNVEV (reference sequence). V was clipped by 6 bases and J by 3 bases; unmatched bases: 20. The CDR3 region is CASRSAGTDSLTSNQPQHF. CDR3 nucleotide sequence: TGTGCCAGCAGATCAGCCGGGACAGACTCCCTCACCTCCAATCAGCCCCAGCATTTT.

The chain couples TRBV27 to TRBJ2-1; 7 bases are a match to TRBD1. Germline assignment: CDR1 MNHEY and CDR2 SMNVEV (reference sequence). Trimming cost V 5 bases and J 8 bases; bases outside gene matches: 6. The CDR3 loop spans 13 amino acids. The CDR3 loop is CASSPNRGYEQFF. As DNA, the CDR3 is TGTGCCAGCAGTCCAAACAGGGGATATGAGCAGTTCTTC.